One sample yielded the 20 T cell receptor beta chains listed below, sequenced in a study of blood T cell repertoires in COVID-19. This table comes from immunoSEQ multiplex PCR, and its TCRdb copy is limited to in-frame clones, with some not included. The repertoire holds 230,000 or so clones, with 70% to 90% as singletons. Sequencing was performed on PBMCs or T cells enriched from blood (not recorded which). These receptors were taken from a woman between 45 and 65 years old who had been exposed to COVID-19.

The chain combines TRBV10-3 with TRBJ1-2; D is undetermined. V was shortened by 10 bases and J by 4 bases, with 19 bases between the two germline ends. CDR3 size: 14 residues. Germline V CDR1 and CDR2: ENHRY, SYGVKD. For the CDR3, the DNA is TGTGCCACGATTCACAGCTTCCCCCTCTATGGCTACACCTTC. This encodes CATIHSFPLYGYTF.

The rearrangement joins TRBV2 to TRBJ2-6; weak D call: TRBD1 (6 bases). The germline gives CDR1 SNHLY, CDR2 FYNNEI. Trimming left V 8 bases short and J 0 bases short, with 17 bases between. The CDR3 has 17 amino acids. The CDR3 reads CASWDQGFPSGANVLTF. The CDR3 DNA reads as TGTGCCAGCTGGGACCAGGGGTTCCCCTCTGGGGCCAACGTCCTGACTTTC. The full variable domain, rest sourced from reference TRBV2 and TRBJ2-6, is EPEVTQTPSHQVTQMGQEVILRCVPISNHLYFYWYRQILGQKVEFLVSFYNNEISEKSEIFDDQFSVERPDGSNFTLKIRSTKLEDSAMYFCASWDQGFPSGANVLTFGAGSRLTVL.

The rearrangement joins TRBV19 to TRBJ2-1, with D possibly matching TRBD2 (7 bases). Germline values: CDR1 LNHDA, CDR2 SQIVND (reference sequence). The CDR3 consists of 16 residues. Between the trimmed V and J ends, which lost 4 bases and 3 bases, there was a span of 16 bases. The CDR3, as DNA: TGTGCCAGTAGTAGACAGGCCGGGGACTACTACAATGAGCAGTTCTTC. It specifies CASSRQAGDYYNEQFF. Full variable domain (missing parts from reference TRBV19 and TRBJ2-1): DGGITQSPKYLFRKEGQNVTLSCEQNLNHDAMYWYRQDPGQGLRLIYYSQIVNDFQKGDIAEGYSVSREKKESFPLTVTSAQKNPTAFYLCASSRQAGDYYNEQFFGPGTRLTVL.

V gene TRBV19 combines with J gene TRBJ1-6; 7 bases match TRBD1. Looked up from germline, CDR1 is LNHDA and CDR2 is SQIVND (reference sequence). With 5 bases clipped from V and 7 bases from J, the junction kept 8 bases outside the gene matches. The CDR3 spans 15 residues. In nucleotides, the CDR3 is TGTGCCAGTAGTCTCAAAGGGGGCGGGAATTCACCCCTCCACTTT. As protein: CASSLKGGGNSPLHF.

The chain has TRBV9 and TRBJ1-1, with a weak D call TRBD1 (6 bases). Trimming left V 0 bases short and J 5 bases short, with 8 bases between. CDR3 length equals 13 residues. Looked up from germline, CDR1 is SGDLS and CDR2 is YYNGEE. The CDR3 coding sequence is TGTGCCAGCAGCGTAGACAGGGCAACTGAAGCTTTCTTT. Translating gives CASSVDRATEAFF.

The chain has TRBV6-4 and TRBJ1-1; D gene ambiguous. The length of the CDR3 is 12 residues. Trimming took 3 bases from V and 8 from J, leaving 10 bases between them. The germline V gene encodes CDR1 MRHNA and CDR2 SNTAGT. The CDR3 sequence is CASSDSSGEAFF. CDR3 bases: TGTGCCAGCAGTGATAGTAGCGGGGAAGCTTTCTTT.

The V and J genes are TRBV6-2 or TRBV6-3 and TRBJ1-5; D is ambiguous. The V end lost 5 bases, the J end lost 9 bases, and 8 bases lay between the germline ends. The length of the CDR3 is 11 residues. Germline CDR1 reads MNHEY; CDR2 reads SVGEGT. CDR3 in amino acids: CASSQRGPQHF. The CDR3 coding sequence is TGTGCCAGCAGTCAACGAGGGCCCCAGCATTTT.

The chain has TRBV3-1 (or the pseudogene TRBV3-2) and TRBJ2-6; 9 nucleotides agree with TRBD1. J gave up 4 bases and V 1 base, and 8 bases lay outside the gene matches. From germline, CDR1 is LGHDT and CDR2 YNNKEL (reference sequence). CDR3 size: 18 residues. In DNA, the CDR3 is TGTGCCAGCAGCCAAGTTCTACAGGGGGCGAGAGGGGCCAACGTCCTGACTTTC. Its translation is CASSQVLQGARGANVLTF.

J is TRBJ2-5 and V is TRBV9, with 16 bases matching TRBD2. V gave up 4 bases and J gave up 5 bases; unmatched junction bases: 8. This CDR3 is 17 amino acids long. Germline V CDR1 and CDR2: SGDLS, YYNGEE. The CDR3 DNA sequence: TGTGCCAGCAGCTGGGGACTAGCGGGGGGGCGGCTGGAGACCCAGTACTTC. It translates to CASSWGLAGGRLETQYF.

The J gene is TRBJ2-1, the V gene TRBV7-2; 8 bases line up with TRBD2. The CDR3 is 15 amino acids. Trimming cost V 7 bases and J 5 bases; bases outside gene matches: 10. Germline V gene sequence: CDR1 SGHTA, CDR2 FQGNSA. CDR3 coding DNA: TGTGCCAGCAAGAACGGGGGGGTCCCCCACAATGAGCAGTTCTTC. It translates to CASKNGGVPHNEQFF.

The genes are TRBV2 and TRBJ1-6; a weak D match, TRBD1 (5 bases). This CDR3 region has 16 residues. Trimming cost V 7 bases and J 9 bases, with 22 bases left between them. Germline-derived CDR1 and CDR2 are SNHLY and FYNNEI. Here the CDR3 reads CASTLWARDFPSPLHF. In nucleotides, the CDR3 is TGTGCCAGCACACTATGGGCGCGGGACTTTCCTTCACCCCTCCACTTT.

This clone showed up just a few times. The chain employs TRBV6-5 and TRBJ2-7, with TRBD2 identical over 7 bases. The CDR3 spans 15 residues. From germline, CDR1 is MNHEY and CDR2 SVGAGI. The junction had 6 bases not matched to a gene; V was cut back by 4 bases and J by 0 bases. CDR3 sequence (DNA): TGTGCCAGCAGTTTGGGAGCGGGATCCTCCTACGAGCAGTACTTC. Encoded protein: CASSLGAGSSYEQYF.

Only one count was recorded for this clone. This rearrangement joins TRBV6-5 to TRBJ2-7; D unresolved. CDR3 length equals 11 residues. V lost 8 bases and J lost 5, with 10 bases in between. CDR1 and CDR2 from the germline V gene are MNHEY and SVGAGI. The chain's CDR3 is CASQKLHEQYF. The CDR3 coding sequence is TGTGCCAGCCAAAAACTGCACGAGCAGTACTTC.

The chain joins TRBV24-1 to TRBJ1-1, with TRBD1 as a possible D gene (5 bases). Germline CDR1 reads KGHDR; CDR2 reads SFDVKD. Trimming removed 2 bases from V and 7 bases from J, with 13 bases in between. The CDR3 covers 14 residues. DNA of the CDR3: TGTGCCACCAGTGATTCCACGACCGGGGGTGAAGCTTTCTTT. Encoded protein: CATSDSTTGGEAFF.

The chain recombines TRBV11-1 with TRBJ1-6; D is uncertain. Germline V gene data show CDR1 as SGHAT and CDR2 as FQDESV (reference sequence). The V end lost 0 bases, the J end lost 6 bases, and 3 bases lay between the germline ends. This CDR3 is built from 13 residues. The CDR3 spells CASSLARNSPLHF. The CDR3 DNA reads TGTGCCAGCAGCTTAGCCCGTAATTCACCCCTCCACTTT.

The chain uses TRBV30 and TRBJ1-2, with 7 bases that match TRBD1. Trimming at V came to 7 bases and at J to 0 bases, leaving 11 bases not matched to a gene. Germline assignment: CDR1 GTSNPN and CDR2 SVGIG (reference sequence). This CDR3 has 15 amino acids. Written as DNA, the CDR3 is TGTGCCTCCCCCCCGCGACAGGGACCTAACTATGGCTACACCTTC. This translates into CASPPRQGPNYGYTF.

In DNA, the CDR3 is TGCGCCAGCAGCCAACAAAAGAACACTGAAGCTTTCTTT. Translating it yields CASSQQKNTEAFF. This chain links TRBV4-1 with TRBJ1-1; no clear D gene. This CDR3 contains 13 residues. CDR1 MGHRA and CDR2 YSYEKL come from the germline V gene. The germline V and J ends were trimmed by 2 bases and 1 base, with 5 bases remaining between them.

This chain links TRBV7-2 with TRBJ2-3; D might be TRBD1 (8 bases). V dropped 5 bases and J dropped 1 base, with 13 bases sitting between them. This CDR3 region has 15 residues. The germline V gene encodes CDR1 SGHTA and CDR2 FQGNSA. CDR3 sequence: CASSTTGGGTDTQYF. In DNA, the CDR3 is TGTGCCAGCAGCACAACAGGGGGGGGCACAGATACGCAGTATTTT.

This clone was counted at least ten times. The chain recombines TRBV10-1 with TRBJ2-7; 7 nucleotides agree with TRBD1. The CDR3 length is 13 residues. Germline CDR1 and CDR2: WNHNN and SYGVQD (reference sequence). Trimming at V came to 6 bases and at J to 3 bases, leaving 5 bases not matched to a gene. CDR3 residues: CASSGQANYEQYF. The CDR3 bases are TGCGCCAGCAGCGGACAGGCCAACTACGAGCAGTACTTC.

The chain couples TRBV24-1 to TRBJ2-7; D is possibly TRBD2 (6 bases). Trimming took off 3 bases at V and 6 bases at J, with 14 bases between the two ends. The CDR3 covers 14 residues. Looked up from germline, CDR1 is KGHDR and CDR2 is SFDVKD. The CDR3, as DNA: TGTGCCACCAGTGATCCGGGACTCAACGGCGAGCAGTACTTC. It translates to CATSDPGLNGEQYF.